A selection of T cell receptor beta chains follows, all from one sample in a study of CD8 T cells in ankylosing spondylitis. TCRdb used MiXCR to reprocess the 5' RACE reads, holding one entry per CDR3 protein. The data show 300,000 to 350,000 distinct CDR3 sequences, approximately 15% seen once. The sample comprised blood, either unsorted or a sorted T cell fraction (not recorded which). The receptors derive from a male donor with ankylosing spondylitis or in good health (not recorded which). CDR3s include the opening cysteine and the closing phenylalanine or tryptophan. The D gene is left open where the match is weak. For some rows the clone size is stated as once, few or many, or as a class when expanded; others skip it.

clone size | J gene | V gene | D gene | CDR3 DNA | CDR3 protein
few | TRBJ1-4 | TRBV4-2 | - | TGTGCCAGCAGCCAAGACCCGGGGATTAATGAAAAACTGTTTTTT | CASSQDPGINEKLFF
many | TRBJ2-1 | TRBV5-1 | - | TGCGCCTCTGGGCCGGAGGGGGTTTACAATGAGCAGTTCTTC | CASGPEGVYNEQFF
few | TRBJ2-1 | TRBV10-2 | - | TGCGCCAGCAGGGAGACTGGAGGAGTGGCCTACAATGAGCAGTTCTTC | CASRETGGVAYNEQFF
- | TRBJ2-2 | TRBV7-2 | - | TGTGCCAGCAGCTTAGCTGGCCTAGCCCCCGGGGAGCTGTTTTTT | CASSLAGLAPGELFF
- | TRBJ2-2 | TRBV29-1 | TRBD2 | TGCAGCGCCTTAGACTTAGCGGGGGAGACCGGGGAGCTGTTTTTT | CSALDLAGETGELFF
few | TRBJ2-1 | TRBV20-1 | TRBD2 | TGCAGTGCTAGAGATCTGAGCGGGAACAATGAGCAGTTCTTC | CSARDLSGNNEQFF
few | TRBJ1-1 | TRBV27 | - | TGTGCCAGCAGTTTATCAACACTTCTAAGGACTGAAGCTTTCTTT | CASSLSTLLRTEAFF
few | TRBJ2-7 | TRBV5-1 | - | TGCGCCAGCAGCTTGGGGGGGGAGACTACCTACGAGCAGTACTTC | CASSLGGETTYEQYF
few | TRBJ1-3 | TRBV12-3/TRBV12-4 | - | TGTGCCAGCAGTTTAAGGGGAATCGGAAACACCATATATTTT | CASSLRGIGNTIYF
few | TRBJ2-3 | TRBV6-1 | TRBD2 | TGTGCCAGCAGTCCAGAGGGGGCGGGGGGGCCGGTGGCAGATACGCAGTATTTT | CASSPEGAGGPVADTQYF
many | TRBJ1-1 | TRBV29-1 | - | TGCAGCGTTGAAGGTGGCGGAGGCCTGAACACTGAAGCTTTCTTT | CSVEGGGGLNTEAFF
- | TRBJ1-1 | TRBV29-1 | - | TGCAGCGCCCGGGCAGCCACTGTGAACACTGAAGCTTTCTTT | CSARAATVNTEAFF
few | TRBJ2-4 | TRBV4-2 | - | TGTGCCAGCAGCCACGATAGACCAGCCAAAAACATTCAGTACTTC | CASSHDRPAKNIQYF